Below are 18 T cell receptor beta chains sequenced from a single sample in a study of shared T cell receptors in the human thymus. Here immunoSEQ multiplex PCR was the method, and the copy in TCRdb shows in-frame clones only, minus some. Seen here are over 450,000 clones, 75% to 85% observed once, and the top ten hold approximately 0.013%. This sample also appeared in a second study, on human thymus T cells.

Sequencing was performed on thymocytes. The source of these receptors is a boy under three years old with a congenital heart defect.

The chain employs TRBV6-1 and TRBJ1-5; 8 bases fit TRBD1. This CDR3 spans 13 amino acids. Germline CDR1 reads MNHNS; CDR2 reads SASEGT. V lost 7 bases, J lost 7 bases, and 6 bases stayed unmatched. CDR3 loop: CASNGQGGQPQHF. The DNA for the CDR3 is TGTGCCAGCAATGGACAGGGCGGCCAGCCCCAGCATTTT.

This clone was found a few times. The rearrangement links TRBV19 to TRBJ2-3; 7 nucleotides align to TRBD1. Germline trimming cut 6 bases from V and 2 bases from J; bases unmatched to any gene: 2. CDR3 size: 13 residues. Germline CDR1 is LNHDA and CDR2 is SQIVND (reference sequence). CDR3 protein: CASRGQVTDTQYF. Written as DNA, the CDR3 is TGTGCCAGTAGAGGACAGGTCACAGATACGCAGTATTTT. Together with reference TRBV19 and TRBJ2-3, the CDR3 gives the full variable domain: DGGITQSPKYLFRKEGQNVTLSCEQNLNHDAMYWYRQDPGQGLRLIYYSQIVNDFQKGDIAEGYSVSREKKESFPLTVTSAQKNPTAFYLCASRGQVTDTQYFGPGTRLTVL.

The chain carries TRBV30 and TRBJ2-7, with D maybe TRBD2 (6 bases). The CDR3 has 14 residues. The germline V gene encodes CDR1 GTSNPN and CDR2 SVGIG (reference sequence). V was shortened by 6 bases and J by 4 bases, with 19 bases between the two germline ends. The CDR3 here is CACQAAGYGYEQYF. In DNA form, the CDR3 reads TGTGCCTGCCAAGCTGCGGGATATGGGTACGAGCAGTACTTC. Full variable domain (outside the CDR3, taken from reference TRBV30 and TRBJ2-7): SQTIHQWPATLVQPVGSPLSLECTVEGTSNPNLYWYRQAAGRGLQLLFYSVGIGQISSEVPQNLSASRPQDRQFILSSKKLLLSDSGFYLCACQAAGYGYEQYFGPGTRLTVT.

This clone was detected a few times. CDR3 protein: CASRARYRAYEQYF. The DNA for the CDR3 is TGTGCCAGCAGGGCAAGATACAGGGCCTACGAGCAGTACTTC. V is TRBV6-5 and J is TRBJ2-7; D might be TRBD1 (6 bases). Germline values: CDR1 MNHEY, CDR2 SVGAGI. This CDR3 comprises 14 residues. Trimming removed 6 bases from V and 2 bases from J, with 14 bases in between.

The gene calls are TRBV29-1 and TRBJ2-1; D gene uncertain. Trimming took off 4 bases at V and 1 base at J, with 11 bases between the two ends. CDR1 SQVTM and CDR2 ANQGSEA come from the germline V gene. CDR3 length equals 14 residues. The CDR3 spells CSVVLPKSYNEQFF. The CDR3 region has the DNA TGCAGCGTTGTACTGCCTAAATCCTACAATGAGCAGTTCTTC.

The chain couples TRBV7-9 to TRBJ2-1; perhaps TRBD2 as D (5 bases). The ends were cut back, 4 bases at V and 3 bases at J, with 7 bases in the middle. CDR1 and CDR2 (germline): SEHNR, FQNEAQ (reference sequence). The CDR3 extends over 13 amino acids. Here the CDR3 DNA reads TGTGCCAGCAGCTGCCGGGACTACAATGAGCAGTTCTTC. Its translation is CASSCRDYNEQFF.

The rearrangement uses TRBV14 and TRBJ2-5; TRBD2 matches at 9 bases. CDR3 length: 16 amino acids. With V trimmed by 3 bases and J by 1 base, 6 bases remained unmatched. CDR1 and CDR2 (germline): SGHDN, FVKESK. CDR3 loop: CASSHSGGRAQETQYF. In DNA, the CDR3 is TGTGCCAGCAGCCATAGTGGCGGGAGGGCCCAAGAGACCCAGTACTTC.

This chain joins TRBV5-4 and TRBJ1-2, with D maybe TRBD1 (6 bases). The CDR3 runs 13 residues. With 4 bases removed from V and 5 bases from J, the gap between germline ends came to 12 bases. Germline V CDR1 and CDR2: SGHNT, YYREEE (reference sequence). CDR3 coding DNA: TGTGCCAGCAGCCGGGACACGACTTATGGCTACACCTTC. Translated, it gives CASSRDTTYGYTF. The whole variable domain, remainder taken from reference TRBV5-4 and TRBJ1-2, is ETGVTQSPTHLIKTRGQQVTLRCSSQSGHNTVSWYQQALGQGPQFIFQYYREEENGRGNFPPRFSGLQFPNYSSELNVNALELDDSALYLCASSRDTTYGYTFGSGTRLTVV.

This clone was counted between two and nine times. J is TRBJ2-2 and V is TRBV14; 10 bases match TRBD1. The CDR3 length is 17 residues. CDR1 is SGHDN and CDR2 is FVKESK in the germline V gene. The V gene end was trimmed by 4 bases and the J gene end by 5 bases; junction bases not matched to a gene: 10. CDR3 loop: CASSPGLGTGETGELFF. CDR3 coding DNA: TGTGCCAGCAGCCCCGGACTCGGGACAGGGGAGACCGGGGAGCTGTTTTTT.

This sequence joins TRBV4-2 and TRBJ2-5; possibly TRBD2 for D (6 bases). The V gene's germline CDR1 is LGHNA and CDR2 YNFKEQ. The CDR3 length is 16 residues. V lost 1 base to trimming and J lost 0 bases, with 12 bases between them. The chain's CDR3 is CASSQAGTPYQETQYF. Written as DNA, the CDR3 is TGTGCCAGCAGCCAAGCTGGGACTCCGTACCAAGAGACCCAGTACTTC.

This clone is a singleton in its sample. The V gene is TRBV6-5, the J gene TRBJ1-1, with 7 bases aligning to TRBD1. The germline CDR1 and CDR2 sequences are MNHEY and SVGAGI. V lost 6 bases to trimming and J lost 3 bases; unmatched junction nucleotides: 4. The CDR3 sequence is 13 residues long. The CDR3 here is CASRLQGYTEAFF. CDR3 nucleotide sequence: TGTGCCAGCAGACTACAGGGGTACACTGAAGCTTTCTTT.

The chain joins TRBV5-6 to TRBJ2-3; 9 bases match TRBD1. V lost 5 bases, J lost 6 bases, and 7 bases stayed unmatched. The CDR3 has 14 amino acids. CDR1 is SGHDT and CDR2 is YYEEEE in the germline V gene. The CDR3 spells CASSRDRVKDTQYF. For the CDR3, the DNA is TGTGCCAGCAGTCGGGACAGGGTTAAGGATACGCAGTATTTT.

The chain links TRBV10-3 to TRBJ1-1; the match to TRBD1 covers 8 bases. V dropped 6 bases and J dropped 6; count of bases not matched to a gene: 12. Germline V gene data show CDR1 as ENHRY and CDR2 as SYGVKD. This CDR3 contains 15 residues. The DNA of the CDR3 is TGTGCCATCAGAGAACAGGGGGTCGGCGCCCCTGAAGCTTTCTTT. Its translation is CAIREQGVGAPEAFF.

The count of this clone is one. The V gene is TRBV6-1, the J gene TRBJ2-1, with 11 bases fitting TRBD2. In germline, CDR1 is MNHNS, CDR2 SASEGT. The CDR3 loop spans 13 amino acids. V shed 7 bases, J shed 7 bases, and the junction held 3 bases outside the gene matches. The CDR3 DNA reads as TGTGCCAGCATGGCTAGCGGGAGGAATGAGCAGTTCTTC. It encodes CASMASGRNEQFF.

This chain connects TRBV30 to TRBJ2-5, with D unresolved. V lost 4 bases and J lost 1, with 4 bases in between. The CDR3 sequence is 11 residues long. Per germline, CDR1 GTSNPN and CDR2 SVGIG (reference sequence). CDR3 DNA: TGTGCCTGGACAGTCCAAGAGACCCAGTACTTC. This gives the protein CAWTVQETQYF.

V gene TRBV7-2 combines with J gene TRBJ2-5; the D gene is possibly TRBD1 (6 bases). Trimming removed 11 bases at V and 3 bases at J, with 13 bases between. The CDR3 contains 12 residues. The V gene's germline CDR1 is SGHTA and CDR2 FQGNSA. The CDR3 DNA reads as TGTGCCGGTGGGGCAGGGGAAGAGACCCAGTACTTC. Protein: CAGGAGEETQYF.

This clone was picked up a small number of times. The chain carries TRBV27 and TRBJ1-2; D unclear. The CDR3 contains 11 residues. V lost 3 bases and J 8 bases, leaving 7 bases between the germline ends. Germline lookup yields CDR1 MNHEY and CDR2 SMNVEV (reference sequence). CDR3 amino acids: CASSLEKGYTF. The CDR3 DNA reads TGTGCCAGCAGTTTGGAGAAAGGCTACACCTTC.

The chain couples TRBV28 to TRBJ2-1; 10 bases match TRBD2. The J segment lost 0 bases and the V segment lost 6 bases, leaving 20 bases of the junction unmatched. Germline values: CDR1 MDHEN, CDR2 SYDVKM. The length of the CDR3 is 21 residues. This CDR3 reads CASSRAVEREGRVDSYNEQFF. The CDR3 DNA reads TGTGCCAGCAGCCGCGCCGTGGAGCGGGAGGGCCGAGTGGACTCCTACAATGAGCAGTTCTTC.